This TCR beta chain comes out of a study of cytomegalovirus exposure and HLA in healthy donors. Study as a whole: A subsequent analysis reported that the 95 to 150 validation repertoires were produced on the same platform that had also been used for the roughly 670 first-cohort repertoires. Study-wide results and limits: The tendency of first-cohort TCR clusters to co-occur in the 120 or so validation repertoires was the finding of a later analysis.

Method: immunoSEQ multiplex PCR; TCRdb's copy keeps in-frame clones and lacks some. The sample lists over 200,000 clones; around 88% were seen once. To note about this clone: Its cognate antigen is unknown.

The CDR3 runs 14 residues. The source is a woman aged 18-29 years in good health and CMV-seronegative. The rearrangement uses TRBV12-2 and TRBJ1-5. TRBV12-2 is tagged as a pseudogene. The sample comprised PBMCs. This CDR3 reads CASRSPRESQPQHF. CDR3 DNA: TGTGCAAGTCGCTCCCCGAGGGAGAGCCAGCCCCAGCATTTT.